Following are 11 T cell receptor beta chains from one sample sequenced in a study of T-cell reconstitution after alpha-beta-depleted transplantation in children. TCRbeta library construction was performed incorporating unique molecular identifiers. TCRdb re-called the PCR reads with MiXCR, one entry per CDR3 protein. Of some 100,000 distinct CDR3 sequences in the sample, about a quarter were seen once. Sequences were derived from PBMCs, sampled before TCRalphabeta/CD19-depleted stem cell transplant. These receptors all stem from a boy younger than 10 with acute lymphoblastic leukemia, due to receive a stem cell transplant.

CDR3 DNA: TGTGCCAGCAGTTTAAGACTAGCGGGAGGGAATACGCAGTATTTT. As protein: CASSLRLAGGNTQYF. The rearrangement joins TRBV12-3 or TRBV12-4 to TRBJ2-3; 14 bases match TRBD2. The CDR3 has 15 residues. Unmatched junction bases numbered 2, after V lost 2 bases and J lost 7 bases.

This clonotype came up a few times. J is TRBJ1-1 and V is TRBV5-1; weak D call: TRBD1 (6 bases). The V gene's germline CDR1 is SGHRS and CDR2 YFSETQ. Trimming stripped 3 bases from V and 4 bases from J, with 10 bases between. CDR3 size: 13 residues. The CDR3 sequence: CASSWGQGTEAFF. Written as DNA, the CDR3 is TGCGCCAGCAGCTGGGGGCAGGGCACTGAAGCTTTCTTT.

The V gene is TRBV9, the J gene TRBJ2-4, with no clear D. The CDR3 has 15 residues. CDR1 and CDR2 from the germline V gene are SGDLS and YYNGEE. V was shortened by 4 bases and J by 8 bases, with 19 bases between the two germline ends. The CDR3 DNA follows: TGTGCCAGCAGCCCCCCCCTAGTAGATAGGGACATTCAGTACTTC. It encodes CASSPPLVDRDIQYF.

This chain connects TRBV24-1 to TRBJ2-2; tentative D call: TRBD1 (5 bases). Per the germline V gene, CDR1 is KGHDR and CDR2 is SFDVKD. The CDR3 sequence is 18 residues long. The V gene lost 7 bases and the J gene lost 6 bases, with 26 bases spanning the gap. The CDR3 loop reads CATRIFKGLRAESGELFF. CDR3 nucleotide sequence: TGTGCCACCAGAATCTTCAAGGGGTTACGGGCAGAATCCGGGGAGCTGTTTTTT.

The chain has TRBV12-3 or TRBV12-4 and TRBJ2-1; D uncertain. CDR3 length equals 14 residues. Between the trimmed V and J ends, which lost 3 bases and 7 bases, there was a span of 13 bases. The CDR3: CASSFRSFFNEQFF. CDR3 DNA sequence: TGTGCCAGCAGTTTCAGATCGTTTTTTAATGAGCAGTTCTTC.

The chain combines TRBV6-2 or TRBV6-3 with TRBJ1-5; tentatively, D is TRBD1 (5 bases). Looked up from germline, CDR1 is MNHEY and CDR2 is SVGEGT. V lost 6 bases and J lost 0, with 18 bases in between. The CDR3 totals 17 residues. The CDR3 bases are TGTGCCAGCAGCCCACGGGGCAGAACGTATAGCAATCAGCCCCAGCATTTT. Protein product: CASSPRGRTYSNQPQHF.

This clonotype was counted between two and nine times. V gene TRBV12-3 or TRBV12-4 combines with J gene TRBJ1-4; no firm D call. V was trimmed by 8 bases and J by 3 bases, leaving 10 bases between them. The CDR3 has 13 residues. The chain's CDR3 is CASATTPNEKLFF. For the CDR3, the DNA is TGTGCCAGCGCCACCACCCCTAATGAAAAACTGTTTTTT.

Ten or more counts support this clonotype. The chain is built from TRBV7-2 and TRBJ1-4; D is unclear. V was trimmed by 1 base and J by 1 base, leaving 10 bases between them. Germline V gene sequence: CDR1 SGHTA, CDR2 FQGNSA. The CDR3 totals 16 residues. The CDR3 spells CASSLEDEKTNEKLFF. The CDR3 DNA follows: TGTGCCAGCAGCTTAGAAGATGAAAAAACTAATGAAAAACTGTTTTTT.

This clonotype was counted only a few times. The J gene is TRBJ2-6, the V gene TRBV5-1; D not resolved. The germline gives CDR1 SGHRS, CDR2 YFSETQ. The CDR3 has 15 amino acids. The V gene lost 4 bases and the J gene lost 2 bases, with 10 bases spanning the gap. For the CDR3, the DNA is TGCGCCAGCAGCGCGCCCCCCCCTGGGGCCAACGTCCTGACTTTC. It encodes CASSAPPPGANVLTF.

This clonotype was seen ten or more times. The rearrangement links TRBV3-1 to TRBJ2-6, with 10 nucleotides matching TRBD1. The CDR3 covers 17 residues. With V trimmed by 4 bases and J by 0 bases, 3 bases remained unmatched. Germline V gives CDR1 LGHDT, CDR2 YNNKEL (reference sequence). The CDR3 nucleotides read TGTGCCAGCAGCCGGGACAGGGGAGGCTCTGGGGCCAACGTCCTGACTTTC. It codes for CASSRDRGGSGANVLTF.

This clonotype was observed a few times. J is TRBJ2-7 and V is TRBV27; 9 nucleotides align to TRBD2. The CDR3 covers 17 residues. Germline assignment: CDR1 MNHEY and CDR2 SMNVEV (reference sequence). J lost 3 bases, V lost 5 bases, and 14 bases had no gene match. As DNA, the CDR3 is TGTGCCAGCAGTGATCGGTCTCCTAGCGGGATTAACTACGAGCAGTACTTC. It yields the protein CASSDRSPSGINYEQYF.